Each of the 23 T cell receptor beta chains below was sequenced from the same sample in a study of cytotoxic CD8 clonotypes in ibrutinib-treated CLL. Here immunoSEQ multiplex PCR was the method, and the copy in TCRdb shows in-frame clones only, minus some. The table shows approximately 100,000 clones, with around 73% occurring only once. The input for sequencing was PBMCs, taken after 12 months of ibrutinib treatment. The receptors were gathered from a human donor with chronic lymphocytic leukemia.

The chain recombines TRBV5-1 with TRBJ1-5; D perhaps matches TRBD1 (6 bases). CDR1 SGHRS and CDR2 YFSETQ come from the germline V gene. The germline V and J ends were trimmed by 4 bases and 3 bases, with 14 bases remaining between them. This CDR3 has 15 residues. For the CDR3, the DNA is TGCGCCAGCAGCCCTCTCGGACAGAACAATCAGCCCCAGCATTTT. Translated: CASSPLGQNNQPQHF.

The chain has TRBV2 and TRBJ1-1; D is unclear. Trimming stripped 2 bases from V and 1 base from J, with 5 bases between. Germline V CDR1 and CDR2: SNHLY, FYNNEI. This CDR3 has 13 amino acids. As DNA, the CDR3 is TGTGCCAGCAGTGAATTCAGGAACACTGAAGCTTTCTTT. It encodes CASSEFRNTEAFF.

V and J are TRBV7-9 and TRBJ2-1, with D maybe TRBD1 (5 bases). In germline, CDR1 is SEHNR, CDR2 FQNEAQ (reference sequence). V lost 2 bases, J lost 5 bases, and 13 bases lay in between. The CDR3 is 15 amino acids. The CDR3, as DNA: TGTGCCAGCAGCTTAAGGACACTCGGAGACAATGAGCAGTTCTTC. Its protein is CASSLRTLGDNEQFF.

This chain connects TRBV9 to TRBJ1-3, with 7 nucleotides matching TRBD1. Germline CDR1 is SGDLS and CDR2 is YYNGEE. With 4 bases clipped from V and 0 bases from J, the junction kept 7 bases outside the gene matches. The CDR3 consists of 16 residues. DNA for the CDR3: TGTGCCAGCAGCTTACAGGGGCCCCCCTCTGGAAACACCATATATTTT. As protein: CASSLQGPPSGNTIYF.

The rearrangement joins TRBV6-5 to TRBJ1-1; possibly TRBD1 for D (6 bases). CDR3 length: 16 amino acids. Between the trimmed V and J ends, which lost 0 bases and 1 base, there was a span of 12 bases. CDR1 is MNHEY, CDR2 SVGAGI, per germline. The CDR3 region is CASSYSRQGRNTEAFF. The CDR3 DNA reads TGTGCCAGCAGTTACTCCCGGCAGGGGAGGAACACTGAAGCTTTCTTT.

This clone was detected only once. The chain uses TRBV30 and TRBJ1-1; D call uncertain. In germline, CDR1 is GTSNPN, CDR2 SVGIG (reference sequence). CDR3 size: 13 residues. With 0 bases removed from V and 6 bases from J, the gap between germline ends came to 11 bases. The CDR3, as DNA: TGTGCCTGGAGTGTATCGGGGATGGCTGAAGCTTTCTTT. Translating gives CAWSVSGMAEAFF. The full variable domain, with the rest looked up from reference TRBV30 and TRBJ1-1, is SQTIHQWPATLVQPVGSPLSLECTVEGTSNPNLYWYRQAAGRGLQLLFYSVGIGQISSEVPQNLSASRPQDRQFILSSKKLLLSDSGFYLCAWSVSGMAEAFFGQGTRLTVV.

The chain combines TRBV19 with TRBJ2-1; TRBD2 aligns across 9 bases. The CDR3 has 15 amino acids. Germline values: CDR1 LNHDA, CDR2 SQIVND (reference sequence). V gave up 2 bases and J gave up 3 bases; unmatched junction bases: 2. The CDR3 region is CASSISSGGYNEQFF. The DNA for the CDR3 is TGTGCCAGTAGTATAAGTAGCGGGGGCTACAATGAGCAGTTCTTC.

The chain joins TRBV19 to TRBJ1-2; perhaps TRBD1 as D (6 bases). This CDR3 spans 14 amino acids. Germline V gives CDR1 LNHDA, CDR2 SQIVND (reference sequence). V lost 6 bases and J 7 bases, leaving 18 bases between the germline ends. The CDR3 DNA follows: TGTGCCAGTAGCAACCTGGGGGGCGGGTCTGGCTACACCTTC. Translation: CASSNLGGGSGYTF. The variable domain in full, with the rest retrieved from reference TRBV19 and TRBJ1-2, is DGGITQSPKYLFRKEGQNVTLSCEQNLNHDAMYWYRQDPGQGLRLIYYSQIVNDFQKGDIAEGYSVSREKKESFPLTVTSAQKNPTAFYLCASSNLGGGSGYTFGSGTRLTVV.

This clone was detected a few times. This sequence joins TRBV10-3 and TRBJ1-1; D is ambiguous. The CDR3 loop spans 14 amino acids. Trimming shortened V by 0 bases and J by 1 base, and 6 bases separated the two germline ends. Germline CDR1 ENHRY, CDR2 SYGVKD. The DNA of the CDR3 is TGTGCCATCAGTGAGTCGGTAGCGAACACTGAAGCTTTCTTT. It specifies CAISESVANTEAFF.

This clone was recorded only once. This chain joins TRBV19 and TRBJ1-1; D call uncertain. V shed 1 base and J shed 3 bases, with 15 bases lying between them. CDR3 length equals 16 residues. CDR1 is LNHDA and CDR2 is SQIVND in the germline V gene (reference sequence). The CDR3 sequence is CASSIGSLLGDTEAFF. CDR3 bases: TGTGCCAGTAGTATAGGGAGCCTCCTTGGGGACACTGAAGCTTTCTTT.

This clone was found a few times. The chain carries TRBV2 and TRBJ1-4; tentative D call: TRBD1 (5 bases). Germline-derived CDR1 and CDR2 are SNHLY and FYNNEI. Trimming removed 4 bases from V and 6 bases from J, with 12 bases in between. There are 14 residues in the CDR3. The CDR3 DNA is TGTGCCAGCAGTGGGGGGACTTCACATGAAAAACTGTTTTTT. Protein product: CASSGGTSHEKLFF.

The chain couples TRBV5-1 to TRBJ2-2; D remains unclear. CDR1 is SGHRS, CDR2 YFSETQ, per germline. The ends were cut back, 0 bases at V and 2 bases at J, with 5 bases in the middle. CDR3 length: 14 amino acids. The CDR3 loop is CASSLGDNTGELFF. As DNA, the CDR3 is TGCGCCAGCAGCTTGGGGGATAACACCGGGGAGCTGTTTTTT.

The chain is built from TRBV7-2 and TRBJ2-7, with TRBD1 matching over 7 bases. The V gene's germline CDR1 is SGHTA and CDR2 FQGNSA. The CDR3 is 14 residues long. V lost 4 bases and J lost 0; bases outside the gene matches: 3. CDR3 region: CASSYRDSSYEQYF. The CDR3 nucleotides are TGTGCCAGCAGCTACCGGGACAGCTCCTACGAGCAGTACTTC. Full variable domain (remainder filled in from reference TRBV7-2 and TRBJ2-7): GAGVSQSPSNKVTEKGKDVELRCDPISGHTALYWYRQSLGQGLEFLIYFQGNSAPDKSGLPSDRFSAERTGGSVSTLTIQRTQQEDSAVYLCASSYRDSSYEQYFGPGTRLTVT.

The chain uses TRBV5-6 and TRBJ1-3, with D unclear. V lost 5 bases to trimming and J lost 1 base, with 10 bases between them. Germline V CDR1 and CDR2: SGHDT, YYEEEE. The CDR3 consists of 14 residues. The chain's CDR3 is CASRGASSGNTIYF. As DNA, the CDR3 is TGTGCCAGCAGGGGCGCCAGTTCTGGAAACACCATATATTTT.

The chain recombines TRBV11-2 with TRBJ1-3; D remains ambiguous. Trimming shortened V by 4 bases and J by 4 bases, and 11 bases separated the two germline ends. This CDR3 is built from 14 residues. The germline gives CDR1 SGHAT, CDR2 FQNNGV. CDR3 nucleotides: TGTGCCAGCAGCTCGGACTCGGTCGGAAACACCATATATTTT. Translating it yields CASSSDSVGNTIYF.

The chain couples TRBV2 to TRBJ1-3; 7 bases map to TRBD1. The CDR3 is made up of 16 amino acids. With V trimmed by 1 base and J by 0 bases, 3 bases remained unmatched. Germline values: CDR1 SNHLY, CDR2 FYNNEI. This CDR3 is CASSEEGASSGNTIYF. The CDR3 DNA reads as TGTGCCAGCAGTGAAGAGGGGGCCTCCTCTGGAAACACCATATATTTT.

The rearrangement joins TRBV5-1 to TRBJ1-1; 8 nucleotides match TRBD1. The V segment lost 1 base and the J segment 6 bases; nucleotides outside the gene matches: 5. This CDR3 region has 14 residues. From germline, CDR1 is SGHRS and CDR2 YFSETQ. The CDR3 sequence is CASSLTGGSPEAFF. For the CDR3, the DNA is TGCGCCAGCAGCTTGACAGGGGGGTCACCTGAAGCTTTCTTT.

The rearrangement joins TRBV5-1 to TRBJ2-5, with D tentatively TRBD2 (5 bases). This CDR3 comprises 13 residues. Germline V gene lookup returns CDR1 SGHRS and CDR2 YFSETQ. The ends were cut back, 4 bases at V and 5 bases at J, with 12 bases in the middle. The CDR3 protein is CASSVEGWETQYF. DNA of the CDR3: TGCGCCAGCAGCGTTGAGGGTTGGGAGACCCAGTACTTC.

The chain uses TRBV10-1 and TRBJ1-2; possibly TRBD1 for D (6 bases). V lost 4 bases, J lost 5 bases, and 17 bases lay in between. The CDR3 extends over 15 amino acids. CDR1 and CDR2 from the germline V gene are WNHNN and SYGVQD (reference sequence). The CDR3 loop reads CASSVNRVGAYGYTF. The CDR3 DNA reads as TGCGCCAGCAGTGTCAACAGGGTGGGCGCATATGGCTACACCTTC.

This sequence joins TRBV28 and TRBJ1-1, with a possible D match to TRBD1 (5 bases). Between the trimmed V and J ends, which lost 7 bases and 4 bases, there was a span of 19 bases. This CDR3 has 15 residues. CDR1 is MDHEN, CDR2 SYDVKM, per germline. CDR3 coding DNA: TGTGCCAGCACTAAAGAAGGGGCTCGGGGCACTGAAGCTTTCTTT. Its protein is CASTKEGARGTEAFF.

The rearrangement links TRBV5-1 to TRBJ2-1; TRBD1 matches 7 bases. The V gene's germline CDR1 is SGHRS and CDR2 YFSETQ. V trimming: 3 bases; J trimming: 2 bases; junction bases outside the gene matches: 2. CDR3 length: 14 amino acids. Written as DNA, the CDR3 is TGCGCCAGCAGCTCAGGACAGGCCTACAATGAGCAGTTCTTC. Protein product: CASSSGQAYNEQFF.

The CDR3: CASSEGGGTNEKLFF. Here the CDR3 DNA reads TGTGCCAGCAGCGAAGGGGGAGGAACTAATGAAAAACTGTTTTTT. This chain connects TRBV9 to TRBJ1-4; D is possibly TRBD1 (6 bases). Deletions cut 3 bases from V and 1 base from J, with 10 bases between. The CDR3 sequence is 15 residues long. The germline V gene encodes CDR1 SGDLS and CDR2 YYNGEE.

This rearrangement joins TRBV30 to TRBJ1-1; 7 nucleotides line up with TRBD1. The CDR3 runs 13 residues. With V trimmed by 4 bases and J by 10 bases, 12 bases remained unmatched. Germline CDR1 and CDR2: GTSNPN and SVGIG (reference sequence). Written as DNA, the CDR3 is TGTGCCTGGAAAGGATACCAGGGGGTAGGAGCTTTCTTT. This encodes CAWKGYQGVGAFF.